A selection of T cell receptor beta chains follows, all from one sample in a study of memory CD4+ T cells and cytomegalovirus serostatus. The assay was immunoSEQ multiplex PCR, and TCRdb's table has in-frame clones only and misses some. Among some 95,000 clones listed, 75% to 90% were seen once. Sample: memory CD4+ T cells from blood. The source of these receptors is an adult in good health and CMV-seropositive. CDR3s include the opening cysteine and the closing phenylalanine or tryptophan. Fields, in order: clone size, J gene, V gene, D gene, CDR3 protein, CDR3 DNA. A D gene is named only where the DNA matches it firmly. Clone size, where shown, is once, few, many, or a class for clones that have expanded.

>-|TRBJ2-1|TRBV18|-
CASSQNRDNEQFF
TGTGCCAGCTCACAGAACCGGGACAATGAGCAGTTCTTC
>-|TRBJ1-5|TRBV28|TRBD1
CASSFTGGGQPQHF
TGTGCCAGCAGTTTCACAGGGGGCGGTCAGCCCCAGCATTTT
>-|TRBJ2-1|TRBV11-3|-
CASSLGYNEQFF
TGTGCCAGCAGCTTAGGCTACAATGAGCAGTTCTTC
>-|TRBJ2-1|TRBV4-2|-
CASSWRGRDNEQFF
TGTGCCAGCAGCTGGCGGGGCCGAGACAATGAGCAGTTCTTC
>few|TRBJ1-1|TRBV18|-
CASSAGTVNTEAFF
TGTGCCAGCTCAGCCGGGACGGTGAACACTGAAGCTTTCTTT
>-|TRBJ2-7|TRBV7-9|TRBD1
CASSTRDRGHEQYF
TGTGCCAGCAGCACCCGGGACAGAGGGCACGAGCAGTACTTC
>-|TRBJ2-5|TRBV27|TRBD2
CASSGLAGEEETQYF
TGTGCCAGCAGTGGACTAGCGGGAGAAGAGGAGACCCAGTACTTC
>once|TRBJ2-5|TRBV7-7|-
CASSLGLQGFVETQYF
TGTGCTAGCAGCTTAGGACTTCAGGGATTTGTCGAGACCCAGTACTTC
>once|TRBJ1-4|TRBV15|-
CATSRPPNEKLFF
TGTGCCACCAGCAGACCACCTAATGAAAAACTGTTTTTT
>-|TRBJ2-7|TRBV19|TRBD2
CASSTVGASGRQYF
TGTGCCAGTAGTACCGTGGGTGCTAGCGGGAGGCAGTACTTC
>-|TRBJ2-7|TRBV6-5|-
CASSYYSRGNYEQYF
TGTGCCAGCAGTTATTACTCCAGGGGTAACTACGAGCAGTACTTC
>-|TRBJ2-1|TRBV7-9|-
CASSRGGGTDNEQFF
TGTGCCAGCAGCCGAGGGGGAGGCACCGACAATGAGCAGTTCTTC
>-|TRBJ2-6|TRBV2|-
CASSLGRNSGANVLTF
TGTGCCAGCAGTTTAGGACGGAACTCTGGGGCCAACGTCCTGACTTTC
>-|TRBJ2-5|TRBV5-1|TRBD2
CASSFRSGTFIGDQETQYF
TGCGCCAGCAGCTTCAGGAGCGGGACCTTTATCGGGGACCAAGAGACCCAGTACTTC
>-|TRBJ2-2|TRBV7-2|TRBD1
CASSQNRGGELFF
TGTGCCAGCAGCCAAAACAGGGGCGGGGAGCTGTTTTTT
>-|TRBJ2-7|TRBV5-1|TRBD2
CASSSRLAGGYEQYF
TGCGCCAGCAGCTCCCGACTAGCGGGAGGCTACGAGCAGTACTTC
>-|TRBJ2-1|TRBV7-3|TRBD2
CASSPGTSSNEQFF
TGTGCCAGCAGCCCCGGGACTAGCAGCAATGAGCAGTTCTTC
>-|TRBJ1-2|TRBV18|TRBD1
CASSPLVRQGPHNYGYTF
TGTGCCAGCTCACCACTAGTCAGACAGGGGCCCCATAACTATGGCTACACCTTC
>-|TRBJ2-3|TRBV14|-
CASSQEVTSTGDTQYF
TGTGCCAGCAGCCAAGAGGTGACGAGTACCGGAGATACGCAGTATTTT
>-|TRBJ1-2|TRBV6-1|-
CASSEGSTLDYTF
TGTGCCAGCAGTGAGGGCAGTACTTTGGACTACACCTTC
>once|TRBJ2-3|TRBV5-4|TRBD1
CASSLNDRGTDTQYF
TGTGCCAGCAGCTTGAACGACAGGGGAACAGATACGCAGTATTTT
>-|TRBJ1-2|TRBV9|-
CASSAGEGYGYTF
TGTGCCAGCAGCGCTGGGGAGGGCTATGGCTACACCTTC
>-|TRBJ1-1|TRBV7-2|-
CASSSSDTYTEAFF
TGTGCCAGCAGCTCCTCGGACACCTACACTGAAGCTTTCTTT
>-|TRBJ2-1|TRBV4-1|-
CASSQVGQGGNEQFF
TGCGCCAGCAGCCAAGTTGGGCAGGGGGGCAATGAGCAGTTCTTC
>-|TRBJ2-4|TRBV6-6|-
CASADPGIGNIQYF
TGTGCCAGCGCCGACCCAGGGATCGGAAACATTCAGTACTTC
>few|TRBJ2-7|TRBV5-1|-
CASSLGTFNEQYF
TGCGCCAGCAGCTTGGGTACCTTCAACGAGCAGTACTTC
>-|TRBJ2-5|TRBV2|-
CASSGLQGPSETQYF
TGTGCCAGCAGTGGGCTACAGGGCCCGTCAGAGACCCAGTACTTC
>-|TRBJ2-1|TRBV19|-
CASSISRGAQGEQFF
TGTGCCAGTAGTATATCTCGGGGGGCGCAGGGTGAGCAGTTCTTC
>-|TRBJ2-7|TRBV4-2|-
CASSQDVEVTYEQYF
TGTGCCAGCAGCCAAGATGTGGAGGTAACCTACGAGCAGTACTTC
>-|TRBJ1-1|TRBV7-9|-
CASQTGGNTEAFF
TGTGCCAGCCAGACAGGTGGAAACACTGAAGCTTTCTTT
>-|TRBJ2-5|TRBV28|TRBD2
CASSWTSGRGQETQYF
TGTGCCAGCAGTTGGACTAGCGGGAGGGGGCAAGAGACCCAGTACTTC
>-|TRBJ2-5|TRBV4-1|TRBD2
CASSQSGTTKETQYF
TGCGCCAGCAGCCAAAGCGGGACCACCAAAGAGACCCAGTACTTC
>-|TRBJ2-7|TRBV7-6|-
CASSLAPPGTGSYEQYF
TGTGCCAGCAGCTTAGCGCCCCCTGGGACGGGCTCCTACGAGCAGTACTTC
>-|TRBJ2-7|TRBV5-4|-
CASSLDPSVYEQYF
TGTGCCAGCAGCTTGGACCCTTCCGTATACGAGCAGTACTTC
>-|TRBJ1-6|TRBV27|TRBD1
CASGLTWTGDSPLHF
TGTGCCAGCGGGCTAACCTGGACAGGGGATTCACCCCTCCACTTT
>-|TRBJ2-7|TRBV7-2|-
CASSTQETYEQYF
TGTGCCAGCAGCACACAGGAGACCTACGAGCAGTACTTC
>-|TRBJ2-7|TRBV18|-
CASSPPPGLITYEQYF
TGTGCCAGCTCACCACCGCCGGGACTGATTACCTACGAGCAGTACTTC
>-|TRBJ2-3|TRBV15|TRBD2
CATSGVAGEARDTQYF
TGTGCCACCTCCGGGGTAGCGGGAGAGGCTAGAGATACGCAGTATTTT
>once|TRBJ1-1|TRBV28|-
CASSYRILTEAFF
TGTGCCAGCAGCTACAGGATCCTCACTGAAGCTTTCTTT
>-|TRBJ2-1|TRBV10-3|-
CAISVQGQRGYEQFF
TGTGCCATCAGTGTCCAGGGACAAAGAGGCTATGAGCAGTTCTTC
>-|TRBJ1-1|TRBV29-1|-
CSVEQTGLNTEAFF
TGCAGCGTTGAACAAACAGGGTTGAACACTGAAGCTTTCTTT
>-|TRBJ2-3|TRBV19|TRBD1
CASRRQGAVGTDTQYF
TGTGCCAGTAGGAGACAGGGGGCTGTGGGCACAGATACGCAGTATTTT
>few|TRBJ2-5|TRBV10-1|-
CASSQGQQETQYF
TGCGCCAGCAGCCAGGGCCAGCAAGAGACCCAGTACTTC
>-|TRBJ2-3|TRBV5-4|-
CASSLYGADTQYF
TGTGCCAGCAGCTTGTACGGAGCAGATACGCAGTATTTT
>-|TRBJ2-2|TRBV5-1|-
CASSLLRGTGELFF
TGCGCCAGCAGCTTGCTCCGGGGGACCGGGGAGCTGTTTTTT
>few|TRBJ1-1|TRBV30|-
CAWSVPSLNTEAFF
TGTGCCTGGAGTGTACCCAGCCTGAACACTGAAGCTTTCTTT
>-|TRBJ1-1|TRBV11-1|-
CASSLVRLSGSATEAFF
TGTGCCAGCAGCTTAGTGAGGTTGTCGGGGTCGGCGACTGAAGCTTTCTTT
>-|TRBJ1-4|TRBV6-1|-
CASSGLGREKLFF
TGTGCCAGCTCGGGACTGGGGCGGGAAAAACTGTTTTTT